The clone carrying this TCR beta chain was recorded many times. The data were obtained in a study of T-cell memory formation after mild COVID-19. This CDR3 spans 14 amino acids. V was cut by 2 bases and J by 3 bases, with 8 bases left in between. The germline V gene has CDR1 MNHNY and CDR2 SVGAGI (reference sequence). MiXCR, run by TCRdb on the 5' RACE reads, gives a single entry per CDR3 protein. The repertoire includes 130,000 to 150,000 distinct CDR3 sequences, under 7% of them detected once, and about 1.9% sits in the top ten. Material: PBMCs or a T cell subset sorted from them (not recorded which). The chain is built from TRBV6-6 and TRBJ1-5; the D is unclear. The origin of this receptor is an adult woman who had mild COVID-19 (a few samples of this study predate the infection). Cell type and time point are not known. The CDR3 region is CASSYAGNNQPQHF. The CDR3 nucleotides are TGTGCCAGCAGTTACGCAGGCAACAATCAGCCCCAGCATTTT.